This T cell receptor (beta chain) stems from a study of CD8 T cells in ankylosing spondylitis. Study-wide findings and caveats: Clones that were linked to disease were CD8+ and were relatively rare in peripheral blood. The clones that were linked to disease were reported to be significantly enriched in matched synovial fluid samples from ankylosing spondylitis patients. A TCR beta motif of fewer than ten highly homologous variants seemed to mark ankylosing spondylitis blood.

Each TCR beta library was made by quantitative 5'-RACE that incorporated molecular barcodes. TCRdb processed the 5' RACE reads anew with MiXCR; each CDR3 protein has one entry. Of around 160,000 distinct CDR3 sequences in the sample, 9.5% to 13% were seen once. As concerns this clonotype: What it binds is unknown.

The sequence derives from a male donor with ankylosing spondylitis or in good health (not recorded which). The material sequenced was blood, either unsorted or a sorted T cell fraction (not recorded which).

The CDR3 DNA reads TGTGCCAGCAGCTTGGCCCTAGAAGGGTTGCAGTACTTC. Its protein is CASSLALEGLQYF. The chain carries TRBV7-2 and TRBJ2-7; D is uncertain. Trimming pared 3 bases from V and 9 bases from J, leaving 15 bases between. The CDR3 consists of 13 residues. In germline, CDR1 is SGHTA, CDR2 FQGNSA.